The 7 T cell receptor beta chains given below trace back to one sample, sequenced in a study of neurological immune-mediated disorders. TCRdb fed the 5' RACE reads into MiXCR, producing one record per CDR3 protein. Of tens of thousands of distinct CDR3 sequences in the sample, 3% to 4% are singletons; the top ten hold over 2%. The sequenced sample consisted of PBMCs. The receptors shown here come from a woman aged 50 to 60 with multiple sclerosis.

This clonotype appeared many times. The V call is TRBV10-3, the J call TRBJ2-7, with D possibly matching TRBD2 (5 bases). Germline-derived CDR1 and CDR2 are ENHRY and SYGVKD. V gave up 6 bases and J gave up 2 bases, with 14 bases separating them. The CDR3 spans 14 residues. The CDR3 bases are TGTGCCATCAGGAACCGGGAAGCTGCCTACGAGCAGTACTTC. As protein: CAIRNREAAYEQYF.

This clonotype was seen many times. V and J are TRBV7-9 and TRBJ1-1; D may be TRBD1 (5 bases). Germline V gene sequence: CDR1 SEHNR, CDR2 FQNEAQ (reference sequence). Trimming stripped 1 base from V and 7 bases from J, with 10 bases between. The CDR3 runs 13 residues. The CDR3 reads CASSLDGTVEAFF. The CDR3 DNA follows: TGTGCCAGCAGCTTAGATGGGACGGTTGAAGCTTTCTTT.

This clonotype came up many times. The CDR3 nucleotides read TGTGCCAGCAGGTCTAGCGGGAGGGTCTACAATGAGCAGTTCTTC. Protein: CASRSSGRVYNEQFF. The chain joins TRBV12-3 or TRBV12-4 to TRBJ2-1; the match to TRBD2 covers 12 bases. The CDR3 is 15 residues long. V dropped 6 bases and J dropped 3; count of bases not matched to a gene: 3.

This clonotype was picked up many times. The CDR3 here is CASSSGTLSYEQYF. CDR3 nucleotides: TGTGCCAGCAGTTCCGGGACCCTGTCCTACGAGCAGTACTTC. The V and J genes are TRBV6-6 and TRBJ2-7; D might be TRBD1 or TRBD2, each matching 5 bases. Germline lookup yields CDR1 MNHNY and CDR2 SVGAGI (reference sequence). The CDR3 is made up of 14 amino acids. V was clipped by 4 bases and J by 1 base, with 11 bases between them.

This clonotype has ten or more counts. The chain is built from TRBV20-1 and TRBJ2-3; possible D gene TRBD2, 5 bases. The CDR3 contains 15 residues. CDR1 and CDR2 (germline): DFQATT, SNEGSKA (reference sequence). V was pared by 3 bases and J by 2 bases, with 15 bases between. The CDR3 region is CSARSTAGLTDTQYF. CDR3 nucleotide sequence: TGCAGTGCTAGGTCAACCGCGGGCCTCACAGATACGCAGTATTTT.

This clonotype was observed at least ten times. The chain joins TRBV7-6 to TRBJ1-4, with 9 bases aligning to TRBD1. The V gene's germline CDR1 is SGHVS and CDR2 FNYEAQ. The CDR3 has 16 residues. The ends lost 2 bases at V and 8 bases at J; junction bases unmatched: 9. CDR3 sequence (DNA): TGTGCCAGCAGCTTAAGTACAGGGGGCGTTCCCGAAAAACTGTTTTTT. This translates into CASSLSTGGVPEKLFF.

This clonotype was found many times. The CDR3 DNA sequence: TGTGCCAGCAGCGCACAGGGGGGACAAGAGACCCAGTACTTC. This gives the protein CASSAQGGQETQYF. The V call is TRBV7-9, the J call TRBJ2-5, with 8 positions matching TRBD1. The length of the CDR3 is 14 residues. The trim removed 5 bases at V and 2 bases at J, leaving 4 bases unmatched. Germline CDR1 SEHNR, CDR2 FQNEAQ (reference sequence).